This note documents a single T cell receptor beta chain sequence. Its antigen remains unknown. Other nucleotide sequences from this sample produce the same CDR3. The data originate from a study of shared clonotypes between healthy human individuals. Findings and caveats of the study: A reduction in generation probabilities was seen for non-shared clonotypes relative to those shared by all four donors.

The V end was cut by 5 bases, the J end by 4 bases, with 9 bases between. The CDR3 is 12 amino acids. Germline CDR1 is PRHDT and CDR2 is FYEKMQ (reference sequence). The assay was immunoSEQ multiplex PCR, and TCRdb's table has in-frame clones only and misses some. The sample has more than 2 million clones, about 95% seen once; the top ten hold roughly 1.1%. Positive CCR7 selection of CD45RO-negative cells yielded the naive CD8 cells, and terminally differentiated effector memory CD45RA+ cells were excluded. The receptor's source is a young man in good health. The specimen was naive CD8+ T cells sorted from blood. The chain combines TRBV13 with TRBJ2-7; possibly TRBD1 for D (5 bases). The CDR3 DNA reads TGTGCCAGCAGCCCTCAGGGATACGAGCAGTACTTC. Translation gives CASSPQGYEQYF.